This is a list of T cell receptor beta chains from one sample in a study of graft-versus-host responses after intestinal transplantation. The method was immunoSEQ multiplex PCR; TCRdb's version includes in-frame clones alone and lacks a portion of them. Of some 1,600 clones in the sample, approximately 92% are singletons; the top ten hold approximately 8%. The sample here was PBMCs, taken 8 days after intestinal transplant. The receptors derive from a human patient who received an intestinal transplant, so some T cells may come from the graft donor. Both conserved end residues are part of each CDR3. Fields, in order: CDR3 DNA, CDR3 protein, clone size, V gene, J gene, CDR3 length, D gene. A D gene is named only where the DNA matches it firmly. Not all rows give a size; the values are once, few, many and, for expanded clones, a class.

CDR3nt: TGTGCCCGCAGTGGGGCGGGAGGGGGGGATACGCAGTATTTT
CDR3aa: CARSGAGGGDTQYF
abundance: few
v_gene: TRBV6-5
j_gene: TRBJ2-3
len: 14
d_gene: TRBD2

CDR3nt: TGTGCCAGTAGGCCCGGGGCGGCCACTGAAGCTTTCTTT
CDR3aa: CASRPGAATEAFF
abundance: .
v_gene: TRBV19
j_gene: TRBJ1-1
len: 13
d_gene: .

CDR3nt: TGTGCCAGCAGTTACTCGAGCGGATTTGAAGCTTTCTTT
CDR3aa: CASSYSSGFEAFF
abundance: .
v_gene: TRBV6-5
j_gene: TRBJ1-1
len: 13
d_gene: .

CDR3nt: TGTGCCAGCAGCCCCCGGGGCCGGGATCAGCCCCAGCATTTT
CDR3aa: CASSPRGRDQPQHF
abundance: .
v_gene: TRBV13
j_gene: TRBJ1-5
len: 14
d_gene: .

CDR3nt: TGTGCCAGCAGCTTAAGCGGGCCCCTGAACACTGAAGCTTTCTTT
CDR3aa: CASSLSGPLNTEAFF
abundance: once
v_gene: TRBV5-6
j_gene: TRBJ1-1
len: 15
d_gene: .

CDR3nt: TGTGCCAGCAGCGTAGCCGGGGAGCTGTTTTTT
CDR3aa: CASSVAGELFF
abundance: .
v_gene: TRBV9
j_gene: TRBJ2-2
len: 11
d_gene: .

CDR3nt: TGTGCCAGCAGTTGGACCCACTCCTACAATGAGCAGTTCTTC
CDR3aa: CASSWTHSYNEQFF
abundance: once
v_gene: TRBV27
j_gene: TRBJ2-1
len: 14
d_gene: .

CDR3nt: TGTGCCAGCAGCTTCCGACAGGGGATATACGAGCAGTACTTC
CDR3aa: CASSFRQGIYEQYF
abundance: .
v_gene: TRBV21-1
j_gene: TRBJ2-7
len: 14
d_gene: .

CDR3nt: TGTGCCAGTAGCTGGGGCGGGATGGATCAGCCCCAGCATTTT
CDR3aa: CASSWGGMDQPQHF
abundance: .
v_gene: TRBV19
j_gene: TRBJ1-5
len: 14
d_gene: .

CDR3nt: TGTGCCAGCAGTGACGGGAGGGCCACAGATACGCAGTATTTT
CDR3aa: CASSDGRATDTQYF
abundance: .
v_gene: TRBV6-4
j_gene: TRBJ2-3
len: 14
d_gene: TRBD2

CDR3nt: TGTGCCAGTAGTTCCGGCCACACTGAAGCTTTCTTT
CDR3aa: CASSSGHTEAFF
abundance: .
v_gene: TRBV19
j_gene: TRBJ1-1
len: 12
d_gene: .

CDR3nt: TGTGCCAGCAGCGCGGGACTAGCGCAACTCGAGCAGTACTTC
CDR3aa: CASSAGLAQLEQYF
abundance: .
v_gene: TRBV9
j_gene: TRBJ2-7
len: 14
d_gene: TRBD2

CDR3nt: TGTGCCAGCAGTGAATATCCCCCACACGGAAAGACCTATGGCTACACCTTC
CDR3aa: CASSEYPPHGKTYGYTF
abundance: .
v_gene: TRBV6-4
j_gene: TRBJ1-2
len: 17
d_gene: .

CDR3nt: TGTGCCAGCAGCTGGCAGAACACTGAAGCTTTCTTT
CDR3aa: CASSWQNTEAFF
abundance: .
v_gene: TRBV5-4
j_gene: TRBJ1-1
len: 12
d_gene: .

CDR3nt: TGTGCCAGCAGCGCGGGGGACAGGGAGGCCTACGAGCAGTACTTC
CDR3aa: CASSAGDREAYEQYF
abundance: .
v_gene: TRBV13
j_gene: TRBJ2-7
len: 15
d_gene: TRBD1

CDR3nt: TGTGCCAGCAGCTACGGACGGGACACAGAAGCTTTCTTT
CDR3aa: CASSYGRDTEAFF
abundance: few
v_gene: TRBV5-4
j_gene: TRBJ1-1
len: 13
d_gene: .